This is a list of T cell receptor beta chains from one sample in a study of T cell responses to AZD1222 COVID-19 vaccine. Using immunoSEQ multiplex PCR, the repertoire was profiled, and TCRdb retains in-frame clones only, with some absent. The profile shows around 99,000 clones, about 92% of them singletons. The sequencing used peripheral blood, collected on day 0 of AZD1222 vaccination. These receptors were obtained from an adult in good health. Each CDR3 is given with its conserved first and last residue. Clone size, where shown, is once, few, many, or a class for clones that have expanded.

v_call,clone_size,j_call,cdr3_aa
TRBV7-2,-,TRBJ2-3,CASSSRIGDTQYF
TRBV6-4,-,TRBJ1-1,CASGGTVDTEAFF
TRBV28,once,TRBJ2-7,CASSLTDASYEQYF
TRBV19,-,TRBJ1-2,CASSMLDVGGRLNGYTF
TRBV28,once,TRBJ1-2,CASSLLTASDYGYTF
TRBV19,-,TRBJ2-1,CASSIGEPSYNEQFF
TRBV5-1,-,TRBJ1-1,CASSLGSGQRATEAFF
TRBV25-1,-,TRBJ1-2,CASSEFLGPTNYGYTF
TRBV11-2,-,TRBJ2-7,CASSSWTGGASYEQYF
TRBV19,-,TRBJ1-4,CASSLSGNPREKLFF
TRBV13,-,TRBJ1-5,CASSLRRNQPQHF
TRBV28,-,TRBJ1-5,CASSLWGQGTNQPQHF
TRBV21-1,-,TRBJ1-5,CASSKGVRGSSGYSNQPQHF
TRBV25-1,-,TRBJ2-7,CASSAWGTGDYEQYF
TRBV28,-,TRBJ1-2,CASTLAPGQLSNYGYTF
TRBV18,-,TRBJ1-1,CASSPDFYDAFF
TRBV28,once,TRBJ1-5,CAAQGGIQPQHF
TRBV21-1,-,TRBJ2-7,CASILDRVIHEQYF
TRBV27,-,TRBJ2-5,CASATGSRWRETQYF
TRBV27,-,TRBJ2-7,CASSAAAGGAGREQYF
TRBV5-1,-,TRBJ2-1,CASSFAGFLNDEQFF
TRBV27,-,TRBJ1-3,CASSRIGQGNTIYF
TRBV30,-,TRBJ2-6,CAFETGPGANVLTF
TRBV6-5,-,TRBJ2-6,CASSMTDSGANVLTF
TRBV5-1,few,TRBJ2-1,CASSLVAGDTYNEQFF
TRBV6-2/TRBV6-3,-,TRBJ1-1,CASSYRRGDTEAFF